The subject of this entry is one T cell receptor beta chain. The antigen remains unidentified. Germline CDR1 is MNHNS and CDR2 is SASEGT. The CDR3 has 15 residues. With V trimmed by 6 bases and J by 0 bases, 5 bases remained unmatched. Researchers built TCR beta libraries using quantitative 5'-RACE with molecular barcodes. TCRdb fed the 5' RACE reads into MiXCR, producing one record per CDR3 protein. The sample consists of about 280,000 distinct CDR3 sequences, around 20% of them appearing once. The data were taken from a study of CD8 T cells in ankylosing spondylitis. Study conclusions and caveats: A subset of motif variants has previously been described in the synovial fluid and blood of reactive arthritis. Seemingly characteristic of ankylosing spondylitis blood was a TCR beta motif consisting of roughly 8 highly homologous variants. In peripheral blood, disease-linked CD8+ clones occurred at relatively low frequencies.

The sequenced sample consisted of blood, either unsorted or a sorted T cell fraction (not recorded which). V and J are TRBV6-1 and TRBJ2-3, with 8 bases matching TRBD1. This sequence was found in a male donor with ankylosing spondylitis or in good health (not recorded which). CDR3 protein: CASRRQGFSTDTQYF. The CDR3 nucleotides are TGTGCCAGCAGACGACAGGGGTTTAGCACAGATACGCAGTATTTT.